This paragraph reports one T cell receptor (beta chain). Its antigen is unknown. There were TCR beta CDR3 regions amplified from RNA transcripts. Using the HTBI primer set, a first-round RT-PCR was run on the TCR CDR3. TCRdb analysed the multiplex PCR reads with MiXCR anew, one entry per CDR3 protein. The data contain about 840,000 distinct CDR3 sequences, over 35% of them singletons. Hyperthyroidism, newly diagnosed and lasting under 2 months, affected patients aged 18 to 65. The data were taken from a study of T cells in Graves' hyperthyroidism and ophthalmopathy. Overall study findings and caveats: Ophthalmopathy prediction by the model preceded onset by a median roughly 6 months. Blood held most thyroid clonotypes expanded above 0.001 frequency.

Germline V gene data show CDR1 as SQVTM and CDR2 as ANQGSEA. Unmatched junction bases numbered 2, after V lost 3 bases and J lost 0 bases. The CDR3 length is 14 residues. This TCR derives from a man younger than 35 with Graves' hyperthyroidism. Source material: blood. The V gene is TRBV29-1, the J gene TRBJ1-3, with 7 bases matching TRBD1. The CDR3 DNA sequence: TGCAGCGTTGATCCAGGGGGCTCTGGAAACACCATATATTTT. This gives the protein CSVDPGGSGNTIYF.